This T cell receptor beta chain was captured in a study of response to subunit inactivated influenza vaccine. Findings and limits, study-wide: Each seasonal influenza vaccination recruits few new T cells, the authors suggested.

MiXCR was run by TCRdb on the RT-PCR reads, yielding one entry per CDR3 protein. The data contain hundreds of thousands of distinct CDR3 sequences, around 20% of them seen just once; the ten biggest clones take up around a tenth. Germline CDR1 is DFQATT and CDR2 is SNEGSKA (reference sequence). The CDR3 has 14 amino acids. This clonotype has ten or more counts. Its specificity is unknown. The material sequenced was PBMCs from blood, taken less than 22 months after vaccination. The receptor was derived from a man aged 50 to 69 who received an inactivated influenza vaccine. The chain recombines TRBV20-1 with TRBJ1-1; D not certain. CDR3 sequence reads: CSASGVGLGTEAFF. The CDR3 DNA sequence: TGCAGCGCTTCGGGAGTGGGATTGGGGACTGAAGCTTTCTTT.